Reported below is one TCR beta chain. This clonotype has at least ten counts. Which antigen it targets is not known. No per-base quality is available; no much larger clone lies one base away. A distance of 9 bases separates the germline ends of V and J, which lose 6 bases and 3 bases respectively. The CDR3 goes from the cysteine to the phenylalanine over 12 residues. The only DNA kept is the CDR3, 36 bases in frame from the first base. From the germline V gene, CDR1 is MDHEN and CDR2 is SYDVKM. The TCR beta CDR3 regions were amplified from RNA transcripts. The TCR CDR3 was subjected to a first round of RT-PCR using the HTBI primer set and the Qiagen OneStep RT-PCR kit. The libraries were constructed in a second round of multiplex PCR and then size-selected and purified. Paired-end sequencing of the libraries was performed with 100 bp reads on an Illumina HiSeq2000. As for how the authors treated the data: SOAPnuke was used to process the raw data, removing reads that contained adapters or uncalled bases, had a mean Phred below 15, or lacked an exact match to the constant primer or identifier. COPE v1.2.5 was used to merge high-quality paired reads, and clonotypes were defined as unique nucleotide sequences. MiTCR v1.1 was used to align clonotypes to the IMGT TRBV, TRBD and TRBJ reference segments. The analysis was restricted to V-J combinations with a frequency above 0.0001, which together covered 99.2% of the repertoires. A TCS score was defined as the ratio of F50 (clonal expansion) to E x V (chaos), with BLOSUM62-based TCRdist applied between CDR3 peptides within each V-J. Welch's t-statistics and random forest reduced approximately 520 V-J features to 10 to 15, which were used in a naive Bayes classifier (R e1071). TCRdb passed the public sequencing reads through fastp at Q25 and MiXCR, retaining productive beta sequences. One record per CDR3 amino acid sequence lists the most common genes and DNA. Clone size and V and J calls follow TCRdb, not the original study. Counted in this sample were around 340,000 distinct CDR3 sequences; 15% to 20% of them appeared once. About 49% of the sample is held by the ten biggest clonotypes.

Stable Graves' hyperthyroidism was defined as the absence of progression to ophthalmopathy over 18 months of follow-up. Hyperthyroidism patients were newly diagnosed, had a disease duration of under 2 months, and were aged 18 to 65 years. Exclusion was applied to patients with uncontrolled infections, other autoimmune diseases, pregnancy or lactation. Clinical symptoms, serum thyroxine and TRAb, thyroid ultrasound, and orbital computed tomography formed the basis for the diagnoses. PBMCs were separated from roughly 10 ml of fresh peripheral blood using Ficoll-Paque density gradient centrifugation. Total RNA was extracted using Trizol reagent, and RNA quality was assessed on an Agilent 2100 Bioanalyzer. The record originates from a study of T cells in Graves' hyperthyroidism and ophthalmopathy (dated by TCRdb to about 2019). Context from the whole study: Peripheral blood samples were taken at the time of initial diagnosis, prior to any treatment. To identify TCR V-J signatures that set the groups apart, the researchers used a discovery cohort of about a hundred patients, made up of 43 with Graves' ophthalmopathy and 57 with stable Graves' hyperthyroidism. After sampling, hyperthyroidism patients received methimazole starting at 30 mg daily, and ophthalmopathy patients received high-dose intravenous methylprednisolone. In addition, the study compared T-cell repertoires in thyroid tissue and in blood from roughly 6 Graves' hyperthyroidism patients. According to the paper, TCR Vbeta CDR3 sequencing was carried out on approximately 140 peripheral blood samples, which came from fewer than 50 ophthalmopathy, around 75 hyperthyroidism and about 17 progressor patients. Prospective prediction of ophthalmopathy was tested in an independent validation cohort consisting of roughly 20 hyperthyroidism patients and around 16 patients who later progressed to ophthalmopathy. The roughly 100 discovery patients were randomly divided into training and test sets at a 7:3 ratio.

What the authors observed across the whole study: No statistical method was used to fix the sample size in advance, and group allocation was not hidden from the investigators. Most expanded thyroid clonotypes (frequency above 0.001) were also detected in blood, a finding suggesting that blood repertoires may reflect thyroid immune responses. In validation, progression to ophthalmopathy was predicted by the model with 55% to 71% sensitivity and roughly 72% specificity, a median of approximately 6.5 months before onset. A 13 V-J signature model separated ophthalmopathy from stable hyperthyroidism, with around 91% sensitivity and roughly 84% specificity in cross-validation and 80%/75% in testing.

The TCR originated in a woman aged 45-65 years with Graves' hyperthyroidism. Sequenced material: blood. The sequence joins TRBV28 to TRBJ2-7, and the D gene may be TRBD1, 6 bases matching. The nucleotide sequence reads as follows: TGTGCCAGCAGCGGACAGCTCTACGAGCAGTACTTC. Its product reads: CASSGQLYEQYF.